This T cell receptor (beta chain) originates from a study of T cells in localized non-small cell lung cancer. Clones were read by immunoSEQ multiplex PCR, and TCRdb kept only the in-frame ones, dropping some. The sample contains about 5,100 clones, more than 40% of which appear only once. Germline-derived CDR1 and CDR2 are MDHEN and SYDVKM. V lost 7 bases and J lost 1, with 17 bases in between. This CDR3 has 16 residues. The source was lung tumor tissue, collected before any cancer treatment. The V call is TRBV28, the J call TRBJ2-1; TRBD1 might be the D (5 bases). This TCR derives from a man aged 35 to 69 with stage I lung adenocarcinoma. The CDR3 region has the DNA TGTGCCAGCACCAAGTTAGGGGATGTGTCCTACAATGAGCAGTTCTTC. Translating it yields CASTKLGDVSYNEQFF.